A selection of T cell receptor beta chains follows, all from one sample in a study of blood T cell repertoires in COVID-19. Assay used: immunoSEQ multiplex PCR; TCRdb lists only in-frame clones, some missing. The sample has 120,000 to 150,000 clones, 80% to 90% seen once; the top ten hold just over 3%. The sequencing input was peripheral blood. The receptor set was obtained from a woman aged 55-75 years with active COVID-19. Each CDR3 is given with its conserved first and last residue. The D gene is left open where the match is weak. Rows may omit the clone size; those that give it use once, few, many or a size class.

v_gene	abundance	d_gene	j_gene	CDR3aa	CDR3nt
TRBV18	-	TRBD1	TRBJ2-5	CASSPFTGQGFFQETQYF	TGTGCCAGCTCACCTTTTACGGGACAGGGCTTCTTCCAAGAGACCCAGTACTTC
TRBV5-1	-	TRBD1	TRBJ1-2	CASSTPDRVYGYTF	TGCGCCAGCAGCACCCCCGACAGGGTTTATGGCTACACCTTC
TRBV28	-	-	TRBJ1-6	CASSFRGSPLHF	TGTGCCAGCAGTTTTAGGGGTTCACCCCTCCACTTT
TRBV11-2	-	TRBD2	TRBJ2-7	CASSLTSGRLGEQYF	TGTGCCAGCAGCTTAACTAGCGGGAGACTCGGCGAGCAGTACTTC
TRBV12-3/TRBV12-4	-	-	TRBJ2-1	CASSSNVQFF	TGTGCCAGCAGTTCTAACGTGCAGTTCTTC
TRBV7-9	few	TRBD1	TRBJ1-2	CASSLVHGQGRRYGYTF	TGTGCCAGCAGCTTAGTCCATGGACAGGGGAGGAGGTATGGCTACACCTTC
TRBV6-5	-	-	TRBJ2-7	CASRGGFSYEQYF	TGTGCCAGCAGGGGGGGATTCTCCTACGAGCAGTACTTC
TRBV28	-	-	TRBJ1-2	CASSPRGSAGYTF	TGTGCCAGCAGCCCCCGGGGGTCCGCCGGCTACACCTTC
TRBV19	once	-	TRBJ1-1	CASRRGGGGTEAFF	TGTGCCAGTAGACGGGGCGGGGGAGGCACTGAAGCTTTCTTT
TRBV6-5	-	-	TRBJ1-5	CASKLTPYGPQHF	TGTGCCAGCAAACTGACACCTTACGGGCCCCAGCATTTT
TRBV4-3	-	TRBD2	TRBJ2-1	CASSQASGRSNEQFF	TGCGCCAGCAGCCAAGCTAGCGGGAGGAGTAATGAGCAGTTCTTC
TRBV7-8	-	TRBD1	TRBJ2-7	CASSLGSGTGLYEQYF	TGTGCCAGCAGCTTAGGGTCTGGGACAGGGCTTTACGAGCAGTACTTC
TRBV5-5	-	TRBD2	TRBJ2-1	CASSPTSGSYNEQFF	TGTGCCAGCAGCCCGACTAGCGGCTCCTACAATGAGCAGTTCTTC
TRBV2	-	TRBD2	TRBJ2-3	CASRGTSGSSTDTQYF	TGTGCCAGCAGGGGGACTAGCGGGTCCAGCACAGATACGCAGTATTTT
TRBV6-5	-	-	TRBJ2-6	CATSRGLGANVLTF	TGTGCCACCTCACGAGGGCTCGGGGCCAACGTCCTGACTTTC
TRBV10-3	-	-	TRBJ2-1	CAISEKGGEQFF	TGTGCCATCAGTGAGAAAGGGGGTGAGCAGTTCTTC
TRBV20-1	-	-	TRBJ1-2	CSASKQAGSYGYTF	TGCAGTGCTAGTAAGCAGGCCGGCTCGTATGGCTACACCTTC
TRBV5-1	once	TRBD1	TRBJ2-1	CASSLADRGRGQFF	TGCGCCAGCAGCTTGGCAGATAGGGGGCGCGGGCAGTTCTTC
TRBV7-2	-	-	TRBJ1-1	CASSPPPGNTEAFF	TGTGCCAGCAGCCCCCCCCCAGGGAACACTGAAGCTTTCTTT
TRBV7-9	-	-	TRBJ1-3	CASSLQGGNTIYF	TGTGCCAGCAGCTTACAGGGTGGAAACACCATATATTTT
TRBV18	-	TRBD2	TRBJ2-5	CASSPPGGVAAQYF	TGTGCCAGCTCACCACCGGGAGGGGTGGCGGCCCAGTACTTC
TRBV10-2	-	-	TRBJ2-1	CASSESIWGGEQFF	TGCGCCAGCAGTGAGTCGATTTGGGGCGGAGAGCAGTTCTTC
TRBV7-3	once	-	TRBJ2-7	CASSLTASDKQYF	TGTGCCAGCAGCTTAACGGCCTCAGATAAGCAGTACTTC
TRBV9	-	TRBD2	TRBJ2-3	CASSAPERGGTDTQYF	TGTGCCAGCAGCGCCCCTGAACGGGGGGGCACAGATACGCAGTATTTT
TRBV5-1	-	TRBD1	TRBJ1-5	CASSTGTAHSNQPQHF	TGCGCCAGCAGCACTGGGACAGCCCATAGCAATCAGCCCCAGCATTTT
TRBV2	-	-	TRBJ1-1	CASSELRNRVAFF	TGTGCCAGCAGTGAACTCCGAAACCGCGTAGCTTTCTTT
TRBV4-2	-	-	TRBJ2-1	CASSQGGSSYNEQFF	TGTGCCAGCAGCCAAGGCGGGTCCTCCTACAATGAGCAGTTCTTC
TRBV7-9	-	-	TRBJ2-7	CASSLLQGTGGRYF	TGTGCCAGCAGCTTATTACAGGGGACTGGGGGACGGTACTTC
TRBV4-3	-	TRBD2	TRBJ2-3	CASSELAGVRFTEATQYF	TGCGCCAGCAGCGAGCTAGCGGGAGTTAGGTTTACAGAAGCTACGCAGTATTTT
TRBV3-1/TRBV3-2	-	-	TRBJ1-2	CASSQNRREGYTF	TGTGCCAGCAGCCAAAACCGAAGGGAGGGCTACACCTTC
TRBV5-3	-	TRBD1	TRBJ2-1	CARSLVPGGLIWFF	TGTGCCAGAAGCTTGGTCCCAGGGGGTCTTATTTGGTTCTTC
TRBV6-2/TRBV6-3	-	-	TRBJ2-3	CASSRSPDTQYF	TGTGCCAGCAGTCGCAGTCCAGATACGCAGTATTTT
TRBV28	-	-	TRBJ2-3	CASSLEGVNTDTQYF	TGTGCCAGCAGTTTGGAAGGGGTTAATACAGATACGCAGTATTTT
TRBV9	few	TRBD1	TRBJ1-3	CASSPPINPTGTVGNTIYF	TGTGCCAGCAGCCCACCTATCAATCCCACCGGGACAGTTGGAAACACCATATATTTT
TRBV7-3	-	TRBD2	TRBJ2-1	CASSLTGTSTYNEQFF	TGTGCCAGCAGCTTAACTGGGACTAGCACCTACAATGAGCAGTTCTTC